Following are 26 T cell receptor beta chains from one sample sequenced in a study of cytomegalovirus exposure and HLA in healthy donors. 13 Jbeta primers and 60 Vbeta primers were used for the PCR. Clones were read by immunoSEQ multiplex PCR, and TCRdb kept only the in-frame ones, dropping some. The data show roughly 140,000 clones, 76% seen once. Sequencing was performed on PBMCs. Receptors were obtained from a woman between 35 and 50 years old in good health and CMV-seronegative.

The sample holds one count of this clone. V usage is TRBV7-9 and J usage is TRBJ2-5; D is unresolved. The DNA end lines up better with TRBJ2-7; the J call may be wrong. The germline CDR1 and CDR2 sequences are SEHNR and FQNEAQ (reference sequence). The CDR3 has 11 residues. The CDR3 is CASSLANEQYF. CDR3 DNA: TGTGCCAGCAGCTTAGCCAACGAGCAGTACTTC.

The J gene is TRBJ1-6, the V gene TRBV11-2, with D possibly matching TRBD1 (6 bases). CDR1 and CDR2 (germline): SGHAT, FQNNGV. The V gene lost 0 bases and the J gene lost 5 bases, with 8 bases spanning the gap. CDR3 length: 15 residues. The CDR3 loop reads CASSLEGADNSPLHF. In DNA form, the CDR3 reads TGTGCCAGCAGCTTAGAGGGGGCGGATAATTCACCCCTCCACTTT.

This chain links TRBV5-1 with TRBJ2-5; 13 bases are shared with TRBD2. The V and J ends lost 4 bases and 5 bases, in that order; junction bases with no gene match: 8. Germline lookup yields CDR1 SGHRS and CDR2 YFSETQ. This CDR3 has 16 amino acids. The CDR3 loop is CASSTTSGRAHETQYF. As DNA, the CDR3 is TGCGCCAGCAGCACAACTAGCGGGAGGGCCCACGAGACCCAGTACTTC.

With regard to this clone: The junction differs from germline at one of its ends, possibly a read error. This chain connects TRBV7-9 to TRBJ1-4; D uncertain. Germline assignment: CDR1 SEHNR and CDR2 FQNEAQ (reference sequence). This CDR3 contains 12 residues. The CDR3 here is CSSSFSGEKLFF. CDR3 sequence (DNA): TGTTCCAGCAGCTTTTCGGGGGAAAAACTGTTTTTT.

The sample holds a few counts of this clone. The CDR3 DNA is TGTGCCAGCAGCCCCCGCAGGACAGGGCTCTCTGGAAACACCATATATTTT. This codes for CASSPRRTGLSGNTIYF. V usage is TRBV7-8 and J usage is TRBJ1-3; 8 bases fit TRBD1. Germline V gives CDR1 SGHVS, CDR2 FQNEAQ. V lost 5 bases and J lost 0; bases outside the gene matches: 9. The length of the CDR3 is 17 residues.

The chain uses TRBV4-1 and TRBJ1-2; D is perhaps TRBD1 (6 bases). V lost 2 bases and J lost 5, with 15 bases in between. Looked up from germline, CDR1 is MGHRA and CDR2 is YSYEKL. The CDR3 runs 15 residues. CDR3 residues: CASSQRNREGYGYTF. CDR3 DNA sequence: TGCGCCAGCAGCCAACGAAACAGGGAGGGGTATGGCTACACCTTC.

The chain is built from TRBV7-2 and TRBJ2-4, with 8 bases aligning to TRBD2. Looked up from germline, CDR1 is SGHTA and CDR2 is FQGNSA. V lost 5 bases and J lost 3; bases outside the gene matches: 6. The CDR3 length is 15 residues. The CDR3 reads CASSPGGAGKNIQYF. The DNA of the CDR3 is TGTGCCAGCAGCCCCGGGGGGGCGGGCAAAAACATTCAGTACTTC. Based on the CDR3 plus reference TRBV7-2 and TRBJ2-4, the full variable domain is GAGVSQSPSNKVTEKGKDVELRCDPISGHTALYWYRQSLGQGLEFLIYFQGNSAPDKSGLPSDRFSAERTGGSVSTLTIQRTQQEDSAVYLCASSPGGAGKNIQYFGAGTRLSVL.

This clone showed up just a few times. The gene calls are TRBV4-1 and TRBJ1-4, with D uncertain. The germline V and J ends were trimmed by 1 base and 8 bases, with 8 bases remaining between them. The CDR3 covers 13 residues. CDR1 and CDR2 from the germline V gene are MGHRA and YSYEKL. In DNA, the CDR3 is TGCGCCAGCAGCCAAGCTTTTGTCGAAAAACTGTTTTTT. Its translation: CASSQAFVEKLFF.

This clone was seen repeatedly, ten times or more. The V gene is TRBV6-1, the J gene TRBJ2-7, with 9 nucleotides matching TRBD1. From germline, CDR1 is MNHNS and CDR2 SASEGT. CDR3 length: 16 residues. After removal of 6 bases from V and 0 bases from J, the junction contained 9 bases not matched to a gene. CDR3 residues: CASRERGDRVSYEQYF. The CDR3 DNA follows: TGTGCCAGCAGGGAACGTGGGGACAGGGTCTCCTACGAGCAGTACTTC.

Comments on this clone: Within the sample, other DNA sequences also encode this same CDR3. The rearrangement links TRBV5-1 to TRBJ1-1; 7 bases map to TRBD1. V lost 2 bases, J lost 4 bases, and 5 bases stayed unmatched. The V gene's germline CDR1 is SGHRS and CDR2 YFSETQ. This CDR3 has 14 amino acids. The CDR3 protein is CASSFGQGGTEAFF. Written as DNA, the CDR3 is TGCGCCAGCAGCTTTGGCCAGGGGGGCACTGAAGCTTTCTTT.

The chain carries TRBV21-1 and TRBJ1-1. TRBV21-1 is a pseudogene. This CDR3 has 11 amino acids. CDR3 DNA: TGTGCCAGCTTACTAGACACTGAAGCTTTCTTT. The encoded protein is CASLLDTEAFF.

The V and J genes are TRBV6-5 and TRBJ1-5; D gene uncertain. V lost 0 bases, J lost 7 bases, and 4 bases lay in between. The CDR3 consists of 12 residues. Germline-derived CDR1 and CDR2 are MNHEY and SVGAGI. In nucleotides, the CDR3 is TGTGCCAGCAGTTACTCGCAGCAGCCCCAGCATTTT. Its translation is CASSYSQQPQHF.

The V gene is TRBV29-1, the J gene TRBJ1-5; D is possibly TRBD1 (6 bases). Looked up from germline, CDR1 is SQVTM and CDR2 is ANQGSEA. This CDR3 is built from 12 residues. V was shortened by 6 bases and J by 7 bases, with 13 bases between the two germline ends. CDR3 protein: CSVGYREQPQHF. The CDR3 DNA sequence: TGCAGCGTGGGGTACAGGGAGCAGCCCCAGCATTTT.

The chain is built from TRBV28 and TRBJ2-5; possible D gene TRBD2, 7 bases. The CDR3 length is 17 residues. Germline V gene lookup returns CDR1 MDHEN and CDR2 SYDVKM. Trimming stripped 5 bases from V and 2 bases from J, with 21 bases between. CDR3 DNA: TGTGCCAGCAGTCACCTCGGACTGCGGGGGCCGCAAGAGACCCAGTACTTC. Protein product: CASSHLGLRGPQETQYF.

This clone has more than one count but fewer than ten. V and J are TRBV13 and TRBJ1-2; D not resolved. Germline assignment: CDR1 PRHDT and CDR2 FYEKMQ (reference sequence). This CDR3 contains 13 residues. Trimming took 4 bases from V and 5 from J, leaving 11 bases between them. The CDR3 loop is CASSSRTQYGYTF. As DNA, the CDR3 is TGTGCCAGCAGCTCCCGTACGCAGTATGGCTACACCTTC.

In DNA, the CDR3 is TGTGCCTGGAGAAGAGCCGGCTACACCTTC. Its translation is CAWRRAGYTF. The chain combines TRBV30 with TRBJ1-2, with no clear D. The CDR3 runs to 10 residues. CDR1 and CDR2 (germline): GTSNPN, SVGIG (reference sequence). V was cut by 3 bases and J by 8 bases, with 7 bases left in between.

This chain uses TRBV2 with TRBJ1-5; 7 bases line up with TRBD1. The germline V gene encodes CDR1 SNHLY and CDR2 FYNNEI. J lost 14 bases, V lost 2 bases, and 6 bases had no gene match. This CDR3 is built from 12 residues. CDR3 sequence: CASSEMEGAEHF. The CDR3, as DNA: TGTGCCAGCAGTGAAATGGAGGGGGCAGAGCATTTT.

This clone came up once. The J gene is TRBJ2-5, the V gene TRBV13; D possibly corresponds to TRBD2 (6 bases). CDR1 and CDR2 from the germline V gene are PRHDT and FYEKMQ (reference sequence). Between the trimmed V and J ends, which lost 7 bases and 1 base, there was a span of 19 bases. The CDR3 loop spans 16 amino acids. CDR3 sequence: CASTEWRDRIQETQYF. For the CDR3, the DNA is TGTGCCAGCACCGAATGGAGGGATAGGATCCAAGAGACCCAGTACTTC.

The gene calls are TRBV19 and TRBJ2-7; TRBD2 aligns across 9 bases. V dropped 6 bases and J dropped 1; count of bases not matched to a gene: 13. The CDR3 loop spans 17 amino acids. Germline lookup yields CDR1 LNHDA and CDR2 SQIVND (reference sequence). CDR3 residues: CASRGSDAGGVSYEQYF. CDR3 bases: TGTGCCAGTAGGGGCTCGGACGCGGGGGGGGTGTCCTACGAGCAGTACTTC.

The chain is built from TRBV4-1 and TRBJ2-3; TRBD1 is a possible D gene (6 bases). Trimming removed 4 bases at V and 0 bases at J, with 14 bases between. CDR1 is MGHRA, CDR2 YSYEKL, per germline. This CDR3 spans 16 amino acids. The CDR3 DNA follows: TGCGCCAGCAGCCCATCCAGGGGTACTAGCACAGATACGCAGTATTTT. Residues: CASSPSRGTSTDTQYF.

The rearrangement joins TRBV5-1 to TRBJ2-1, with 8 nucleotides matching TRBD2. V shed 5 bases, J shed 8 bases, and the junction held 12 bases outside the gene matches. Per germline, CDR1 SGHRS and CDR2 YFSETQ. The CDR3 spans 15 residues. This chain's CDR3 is CASSLAGPLSDEQFF. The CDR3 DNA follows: TGCGCCAGCAGTTTAGCGGGACCTCTTAGCGATGAGCAGTTCTTC.

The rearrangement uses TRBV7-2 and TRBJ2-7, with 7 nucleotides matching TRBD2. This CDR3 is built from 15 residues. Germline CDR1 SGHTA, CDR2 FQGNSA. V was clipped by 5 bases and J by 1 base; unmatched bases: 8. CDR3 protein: CASSPPAGVSYEQYF. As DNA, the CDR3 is TGTGCCAGCAGCCCCCCGGCGGGAGTTTCCTACGAGCAGTACTTC.

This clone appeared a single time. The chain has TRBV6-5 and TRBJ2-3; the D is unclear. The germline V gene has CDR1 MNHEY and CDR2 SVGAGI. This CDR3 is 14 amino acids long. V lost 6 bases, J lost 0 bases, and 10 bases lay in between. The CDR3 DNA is TGTGCCAGCAGAAGACAAGCTAGCACAGATACGCAGTATTTT. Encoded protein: CASRRQASTDTQYF.

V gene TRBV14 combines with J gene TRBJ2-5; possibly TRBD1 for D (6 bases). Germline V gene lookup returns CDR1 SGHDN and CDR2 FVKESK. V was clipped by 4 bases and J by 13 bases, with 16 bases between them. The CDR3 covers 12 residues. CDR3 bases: TGTGCCAGCAGCCCTGGATCGGGACAACCGTACTTC. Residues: CASSPGSGQPYF.

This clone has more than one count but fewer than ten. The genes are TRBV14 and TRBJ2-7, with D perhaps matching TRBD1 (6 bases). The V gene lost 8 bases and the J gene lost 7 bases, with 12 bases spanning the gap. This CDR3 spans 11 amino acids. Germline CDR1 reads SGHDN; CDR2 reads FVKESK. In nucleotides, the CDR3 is TGTGCCAGCGGAACAGGGATTGAGCAGTACTTC. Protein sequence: CASGTGIEQYF.

The DNA of the CDR3 is TGTGCCAGCAGCTCGTCTAGCGGGGGCCCTCTCCGCACAGATACGCAGTATTTT. As protein: CASSSSSGGPLRTDTQYF. The chain links TRBV5-4 to TRBJ2-3; TRBD2 aligns across 10 bases. Trimming took 3 bases from V and 1 from J; bases not matched to a gene: 11. This CDR3 is built from 18 residues. Germline CDR1 and CDR2: SGHNT and YYREEE (reference sequence).